Below, one T cell receptor (beta chain) is given with its context. Its antigen is not identified. Germline CDR1 and CDR2: KGHDR and SFDVKD. CDR3 length equals 14 residues. V gave up 4 bases and J gave up 3 bases, with 9 bases separating them. Only in-frame clones appear in the TCRdb table, and some are missing; sequencing was by immunoSEQ multiplex PCR. The data show around 140,000 clones, about 90% seen once. The sample originates from a study of T cell responses to AZD1222 COVID-19 vaccine. Overall study findings and caveats: CD4 TCRs associated with vaccination spanned spike, dominating at 160-218 and 743-854. Seropositive status at baseline applied to only five to seven AZD1222 recipients. Donors, mostly white British, included more females; clonal diversity was possibly underestimated. Nearly half of the spike-specific TCRs reportedly recognize variant regions that carry no mutations.

The source is an adult who received the AZD1222 COVID-19 vaccine. Sample: peripheral blood, taken 28 days after the second AZD1222 dose. This chain links TRBV24-1 with TRBJ2-1, with D possibly matching TRBD1 (6 bases). The CDR3: CATSEADSYNEQFF. The DNA of the CDR3 is TGTGCCACCAGTGAGGCGGACAGCTACAATGAGCAGTTCTTC.